What follows are 16 T cell receptor beta chains derived from one specimen sequenced in a study of T cell responses to AZD1222 COVID-19 vaccine. Sequencing was performed with immunoSEQ multiplex PCR; in TCRdb, only in-frame clones are kept and a portion is missing. The table shows roughly 70,000 clones, with approximately 90% occurring only once. Material: peripheral blood, obtained 28 days after the second dose of the MenACWY control vaccine. The receptors shown here come from an adult who received the MenACWY meningococcal vaccine as a control.

This chain links TRBV27 with TRBJ1-2; 12 nucleotides align to TRBD1. The germline V gene has CDR1 MNHEY and CDR2 SMNVEV (reference sequence). Unmatched junction bases numbered 9, after V lost 2 bases and J lost 8 bases. The CDR3 has 16 amino acids. The DNA of the CDR3 is TGTGCCAGCAGTTTAATGGGACAGGGGGCTAGTGGCGGCTACACCTTC. The encoded protein is CASSLMGQGASGGYTF.

The genes are TRBV4-3 and TRBJ1-5; no reliable D call. V lost 2 bases and J lost 2, with 10 bases in between. The CDR3 spans 15 residues. Per the germline V gene, CDR1 is LGHNA and CDR2 is YSLEER. CDR3 region: CASSQSGGGNQPQHF. The DNA for the CDR3 is TGCGCCAGCAGCCAATCCGGCGGGGGCAATCAGCCCCAGCATTTT.

The gene calls are TRBV7-2 and TRBJ1-1; 7 nucleotides align to TRBD1. The germline gives CDR1 SGHTA, CDR2 FQGNSA. Trimming removed 1 base from V and 4 bases from J; junction bases left unmatched: 6. The CDR3 extends over 15 amino acids. CDR3 sequence (DNA): TGTGCCAGCAGCTTAGTCGGGCAGGGGGGCACTGAAGCTTTCTTT. This gives the protein CASSLVGQGGTEAFF.

J is TRBJ1-2 and V is TRBV7-2; a weak D match, TRBD1 (5 bases). The V end lost 2 bases, the J end lost 5 bases, and 12 bases lay between the germline ends. From germline, CDR1 is SGHTA and CDR2 FQGNSA. This CDR3 contains 14 residues. The CDR3 region has the DNA TGTGCCAGCAGCTTATCGGAGGAGGGGTATGGCTACACCTTC. It translates to CASSLSEEGYGYTF.

The chain has TRBV25-1 and TRBJ2-5; 9 bases line up with TRBD2. This CDR3 contains 16 residues. V shed 5 bases, J shed 2 bases, and the junction held 9 bases outside the gene matches. The V gene's germline CDR1 is MGHDK and CDR2 SYGVNS. The CDR3 region has the DNA TGTGCCAGCAGTCTGCCGCCGACTAGCGGACAAGAGACCCAGTACTTC. Translation gives CASSLPPTSGQETQYF.

This rearrangement joins TRBV19 to TRBJ2-3; either TRBD1 or TRBD2 may fit D (5 bases each). This CDR3 has 14 residues. The V end was cut by 3 bases, the J end by 1 base, with 8 bases between. Germline V lookup: CDR1 LNHDA, CDR2 SQIVND (reference sequence). The CDR3 reads CASSIGGGTDTQYF. In nucleotides, the CDR3 is TGTGCCAGTAGTATTGGGGGTGGCACAGATACGCAGTATTTT.

This clone showed up just a few times. The chain recombines TRBV19 with TRBJ1-5, with D possibly being TRBD1 (5 bases). Germline CDR1 LNHDA, CDR2 SQIVND (reference sequence). With 3 bases removed from V and 7 bases from J, the gap between germline ends came to 10 bases. CDR3 length equals 13 residues. CDR3 in DNA: TGTGCCAGTAGTATGGAAGGGACCCAGCCCCAGCATTTT. This gives the protein CASSMEGTQPQHF.

This clone was detected once. V usage is TRBV5-1 and J usage is TRBJ1-1; D call uncertain. The CDR3 consists of 14 residues. The V gene lost 4 bases and the J gene lost 4 bases, with 14 bases spanning the gap. Germline loops: CDR1 SGHRS, CDR2 YFSETQ. The CDR3: CASSLGAGGTEAFF. The CDR3 bases are TGCGCCAGCAGCCTGGGTGCTGGTGGCACTGAAGCTTTCTTT.

The chain recombines TRBV30 with TRBJ2-2; tentative D call: TRBD1 (6 bases). This CDR3 contains 13 residues. Trimming pared 3 bases from V and 5 bases from J, leaving 10 bases between. The germline V gene has CDR1 GTSNPN and CDR2 SVGIG (reference sequence). The CDR3 sequence is CAWRQGGTGELFF. The CDR3 DNA reads as TGTGCCTGGAGACAGGGCGGGACCGGGGAGCTGTTTTTT.

The chain has TRBV29-1 and TRBJ1-2, with unresolved D. CDR3 length equals 10 residues. Germline CDR1 is SQVTM and CDR2 is ANQGSEA. V shed 4 bases and J shed 8 bases, with 8 bases lying between them. The CDR3 bases are TGCAGCGTTGCGACGGGAGGCTACACCTTC. It yields the protein CSVATGGYTF.

The genes are TRBV11-3 and TRBJ2-4, with D tentatively TRBD1 or TRBD2 (6 bases each). The germline CDR1 and CDR2 sequences are SGHNT and YENEEA. Trimming left V 1 base short and J 5 bases short, with 12 bases between. The CDR3 extends over 15 amino acids. CDR3 protein: CASSLGWGAENIQYF. CDR3 in DNA: TGTGCCAGCAGCTTAGGTTGGGGGGCGGAAAACATTCAGTACTTC. Together with reference TRBV11-3 and TRBJ2-4, the CDR3 gives the full variable domain: EAGVVQSPRYKIIEKKQPVAFWCNPISGHNTLYWYLQNLGQGPELLIRYENEEAVDDSQLPKDRFSAERLKGVDSTLKIQPAELGDSAVYLCASSLGWGAENIQYFGAGTRLSVL.

The rearrangement joins TRBV28 to TRBJ2-7; 10 bases map to TRBD1. The CDR3 loop spans 16 amino acids. After removal of 6 bases from V and 5 bases from J, the junction contained 13 bases not matched to a gene. Germline values: CDR1 MDHEN, CDR2 SYDVKM. The CDR3 sequence: CASSSNRDRGVHEQYF. DNA of the CDR3: TGTGCCAGCAGCTCCAACCGGGACAGGGGTGTTCACGAGCAGTACTTC.

V usage is TRBV28 and J usage is TRBJ1-2; no reliable D call. V was trimmed by 5 bases and J by 4 bases, leaving 11 bases between them. The CDR3 has 13 residues. Per germline, CDR1 MDHEN and CDR2 SYDVKM. The CDR3 loop is CASSPNPLYGYTF. DNA of the CDR3: TGTGCCAGCAGTCCAAACCCCCTCTATGGCTACACCTTC.

The V and J genes are TRBV2 and TRBJ1-4, with D hard to call. This CDR3 spans 13 amino acids. V was shortened by 6 bases and J by 2 bases, with 7 bases between the two germline ends. Per the germline V gene, CDR1 is SNHLY and CDR2 is FYNNEI. The CDR3 coding sequence is TGTGCCAGCAGGAAGAGTACTAATGAAAAACTGTTTTTT. The encoded protein is CASRKSTNEKLFF.

This clone was seen only once. The chain is built from TRBV12-3 or TRBV12-4 and TRBJ1-3, with a tentative D call TRBD1 (6 bases). The V end was cut by 9 bases, the J end by 4 bases, with 13 bases between. This CDR3 has 13 amino acids. In DNA form, the CDR3 reads TGTGCCAGTAGTCAGGGGCTCGGAAACACCATATATTTT. Residues: CASSQGLGNTIYF.

The chain employs TRBV6-6 and TRBJ2-7; 8 positions match TRBD1. The CDR3 is made up of 13 amino acids. Per the germline V gene, CDR1 is MNHNY and CDR2 is SVGAGI (reference sequence). V dropped 11 bases and J dropped 5; count of bases not matched to a gene: 11. The CDR3 DNA follows: TGTGCCGCTACACAGGGGGTTTTCGACGAGCAGTACTTC. Translation gives CAATQGVFDEQYF.